The 18 T cell receptor beta chains listed next were all sequenced from one sample in a study of T cell responses to AZD1222 COVID-19 vaccine. TCRdb's table, derived via immunoSEQ multiplex PCR, lists solely in-frame clones and lacks some. The top ten hold roughly 5.5% of the sample, which has approximately 150,000 clones, 90% to 95% seen once. The specimen comprised peripheral blood, sampled 28 days after the second AZD1222 dose. These receptor sequences come from an adult who received the AZD1222 COVID-19 vaccine.

The chain is built from TRBV5-1 and TRBJ1-1; D may be TRBD1 (6 bases). The V end lost 5 bases, the J end lost 1 base, and 9 bases lay between the germline ends. Germline-derived CDR1 and CDR2 are SGHRS and YFSETQ. The CDR3 covers 13 residues. The CDR3 coding sequence is TGCGCCAGCAGTCCAGGGGCGAACACTGAAGCTTTCTTT. Its translation: CASSPGANTEAFF. Full variable domain (missing parts from reference TRBV5-1 and TRBJ1-1): KAGVTQTPRYLIKTRGQQVTLSCSPISGHRSVSWYQQTPGQGLQFLFEYFSETQRNKGNFPGRFSGRQFSNSRSEMNVSTLELGDSALYLCASSPGANTEAFFGQGTRLTVV.

The CDR3 protein is CASSVGQGRVGYTF. For the CDR3, the DNA is TGTGCCAGCAGCGTAGGCCAGGGGCGTGTCGGCTACACCTTC. This chain links TRBV9 with TRBJ1-2; tentative D call: TRBD1 (6 bases). Trimming removed 0 bases from V and 8 bases from J, with 14 bases in between. Germline CDR1 SGDLS, CDR2 YYNGEE. The CDR3 is 14 residues long.

The genes are TRBV3-1 (or the pseudogene TRBV3-2) and TRBJ2-3; D is ambiguous. Trimming pared 3 bases from V and 3 bases from J, leaving 13 bases between. The CDR3 sequence is 15 residues long. Germline lookup yields CDR1 LGHDT and CDR2 YNNKEL (reference sequence). In DNA form, the CDR3 reads TGTGCCAGCAGCCAGGTAGACGGCGCTACAGATACGCAGTATTTT. This gives the protein CASSQVDGATDTQYF.

This clone was seen just once. The rearrangement links TRBV11-3 to TRBJ2-5; the D call may be TRBD1 or TRBD2 (5 bases each). V was clipped by 1 base and J by 5 bases, with 11 bases between them. Germline CDR1 reads SGHNT; CDR2 reads YENEEA. The CDR3 runs to 14 residues. The CDR3 DNA is TGTGCCAGCAGCTTAGGGCTGGGGGTCGAGACCCAGTACTTC. Translated, it gives CASSLGLGVETQYF.

The V gene is TRBV9, the J gene TRBJ2-7; no reliable D call. CDR3 length equals 10 residues. Germline V gene data show CDR1 as SGDLS and CDR2 as YYNGEE. Trimming took off 3 bases at V and 2 bases at J, with 0 bases between the two ends. The CDR3 protein is CASSAYEQYF. In nucleotides, the CDR3 is TGTGCCAGCAGCGCCTACGAGCAGTACTTC.

The genes are TRBV11-2 and TRBJ1-2; D ambiguous. Between the trimmed V and J ends, which lost 4 bases and 3 bases, there was a span of 15 bases. Germline V gives CDR1 SGHAT, CDR2 FQNNGV. The CDR3 is 15 residues long. This chain's CDR3 is CASSSSAYPDYGYTF. The CDR3 DNA follows: TGTGCCAGCAGCTCCTCCGCGTACCCCGACTATGGCTACACCTTC.

This rearrangement joins TRBV3-1 (or the pseudogene TRBV3-2) to TRBJ2-4, with D hard to call. Germline CDR1 LGHDT, CDR2 YNNKEL (reference sequence). Trimming shortened V by 6 bases and J by 3 bases, and 15 bases separated the two germline ends. There are 15 residues in the CDR3. CDR3 sequence: CASSLTERDKNIQYF. In nucleotides, the CDR3 is TGTGCCAGCAGTCTGACTGAGAGAGACAAAAACATTCAGTACTTC.

This chain joins TRBV9 and TRBJ2-5, with 10 bases aligning to TRBD2. The J segment lost 1 base and the V segment lost 4 bases, leaving 4 bases of the junction unmatched. The CDR3 spans 15 residues. Looked up from germline, CDR1 is SGDLS and CDR2 is YYNGEE. CDR3 sequence reads: CASSSTSGIQETQYF. For the CDR3, the DNA is TGTGCCAGCAGCTCAACTAGCGGGATCCAAGAGACCCAGTACTTC.

V gene TRBV25-1 combines with J gene TRBJ2-7; unclear D gene. The CDR3 covers 15 residues. Germline V CDR1 and CDR2: MGHDK, SYGVNS. With 0 bases removed from V and 3 bases from J, the gap between germline ends came to 12 bases. CDR3 nucleotide sequence: TGTGCCAGCAGTGAATATGGGGAAGACTGCTACGAGCAGTACTTC. This encodes CASSEYGEDCYEQYF.

The chain joins TRBV9 to TRBJ2-1, with 12 bases aligning to TRBD2. CDR1 SGDLS and CDR2 YYNGEE come from the germline V gene. V trimming: 1 base; J trimming: 8 bases; junction bases outside the gene matches: 13. The CDR3 contains 18 residues. CDR3 sequence: CASSVSALAGGPGDEQFF. CDR3 coding DNA: TGTGCCAGCAGCGTATCAGCCCTAGCGGGAGGGCCGGGAGATGAGCAGTTCTTC. The complete variable domain, with remaining parts taken from reference TRBV9 and TRBJ2-1, reads DSGVTQTPKHLITATGQRVTLRCSPRSGDLSVYWYQQSLDQGLQFLIQYYNGEERAKGNILERFSAQQFPDLHSELNLSSLELGDSALYFCASSVSALAGGPGDEQFFGPGTRLTVL.

This chain uses TRBV7-8 with TRBJ2-1; D gene uncertain. V shed 4 bases and J shed 10 bases, with 20 bases lying between them. CDR1 is SGHVS and CDR2 is FQNEAQ in the germline V gene. CDR3 length: 15 amino acids. This chain's CDR3 is CASSSTRLTDLEQFF. Written as DNA, the CDR3 is TGTGCCAGCAGCTCAACACGATTAACGGATTTGGAGCAGTTCTTC.

The genes are TRBV3-1 (or the pseudogene TRBV3-2) and TRBJ2-2; no reliable D call. V was clipped by 5 bases and J by 7 bases, with 5 bases between them. This CDR3 spans 11 amino acids. Germline-derived CDR1 and CDR2 are LGHDT and YNNKEL (reference sequence). The DNA for the CDR3 is TGTGCCAGCAGCGGGCACGGGGAGCTGTTTTTT. Encoded protein: CASSGHGELFF.

This clone was seen more than once but under ten times. The chain is built from TRBV14 and TRBJ2-3; a possible D gene is TRBD1 (5 bases). Germline V gene sequence: CDR1 SGHDN, CDR2 FVKESK. V was clipped by 0 bases and J by 4 bases, with 14 bases between them. This CDR3 has 16 amino acids. CDR3 sequence reads: CASSQDSGHWADTQYF. The CDR3 nucleotides read TGTGCCAGCAGCCAAGATTCAGGGCATTGGGCAGATACGCAGTATTTT.

The chain carries TRBV30 and TRBJ2-5; unclear D gene. The CDR3 length is 14 residues. V lost 0 bases to trimming and J lost 2 bases, with 10 bases between them. Germline CDR1 is GTSNPN and CDR2 is SVGIG (reference sequence). The CDR3 region is CAWSVLGLQETQYF. The CDR3 nucleotides read TGTGCCTGGAGTGTACTTGGGCTGCAAGAGACCCAGTACTTC.

This chain uses TRBV19 with TRBJ1-5, with D unclear. The germline CDR1 and CDR2 sequences are LNHDA and SQIVND (reference sequence). The CDR3 contains 17 residues. With 3 bases removed from V and 9 bases from J, the gap between germline ends came to 24 bases. The DNA for the CDR3 is TGTGCCAGTAGTATGGGGTCAGGCCCAAATCAAAAGTGGCCCCAGCATTTT. Its protein is CASSMGSGPNQKWPQHF.

The genes are TRBV6-5 and TRBJ2-1; 7 nucleotides line up with TRBD1. The ends lost 6 bases at V and 7 bases at J; junction bases unmatched: 9. Germline V CDR1 and CDR2: MNHEY, SVGAGI. The CDR3 has 14 amino acids. The CDR3 DNA reads TGTGCCAGCAGACCGGGACAGACATTTAATGAGCAGTTCTTC. This gives the protein CASRPGQTFNEQFF.

This clone was detected only a few times. This chain joins TRBV2 and TRBJ1-5, with TRBD1 identical over 10 bases. V lost 8 bases, J lost 4 bases, and 5 bases stayed unmatched. Germline CDR1 and CDR2: SNHLY and FYNNEI. This CDR3 contains 14 residues. This chain's CDR3 is CASGTGALNQPQHF. The DNA for the CDR3 is TGTGCCAGCGGGACAGGGGCCTTAAATCAGCCCCAGCATTTT. Looking up the rest from reference TRBV2 and TRBJ1-5 gives the full variable domain: EPEVTQTPSHQVTQMGQEVILRCVPISNHLYFYWYRQILGQKVEFLVSFYNNEISEKSEIFDDQFSVERPDGSNFTLKIRSTKLEDSAMYFCASGTGALNQPQHFGDGTRLSIL.

This rearrangement joins TRBV28 to TRBJ2-1; D remains ambiguous. Trimming took off 10 bases at V and 2 bases at J, with 9 bases between the two ends. The length of the CDR3 is 12 residues. Germline V CDR1 and CDR2: MDHEN, SYDVKM. Written as DNA, the CDR3 is TGTGCCACGGCCCTCGCCTACAATGAGCAGTTCTTC. It is translated as CATALAYNEQFF.